This T cell receptor beta chain was retrieved from a study of T-cell reconstitution after alpha-beta-depleted transplantation in children. This CDR3 region has 18 residues. Trimming cost V 7 bases and J 3 bases; bases outside gene matches: 15. Unique molecular identifiers were built into the TCRbeta library. TCRdb fed the PCR reads into MiXCR, producing one record per CDR3 protein. The sample has about 200,000 distinct CDR3 sequences, more than 12% seen once; the top ten hold less than 15%. The specimen was PBMCs from the stem cell graft donor, collected from the stem cell graft. This rearrangement joins TRBV12-3 or TRBV12-4 to TRBJ2-1, with TRBD2 identical over 10 bases. The sequence derives from a human donor who donated a stem cell graft to a child with acute lymphoblastic leukemia. CDR3 in DNA: TGTGCCAGCATCTCCGGCGGGCCTAGCGGGAGCTACTACAATGAGCAGTTCTTC. Translation gives CASISGGPSGSYYNEQFF.